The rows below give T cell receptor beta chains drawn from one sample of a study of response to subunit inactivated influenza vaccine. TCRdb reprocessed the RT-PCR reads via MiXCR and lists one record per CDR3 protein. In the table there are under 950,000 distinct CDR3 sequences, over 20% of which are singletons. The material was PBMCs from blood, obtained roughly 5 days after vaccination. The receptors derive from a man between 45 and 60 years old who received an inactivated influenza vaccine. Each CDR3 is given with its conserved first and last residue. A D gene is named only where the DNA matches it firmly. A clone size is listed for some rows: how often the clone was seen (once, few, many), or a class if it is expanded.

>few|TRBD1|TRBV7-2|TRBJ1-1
TGTGCCAGCAGCTCAGGACAGGGATTTGAAGCTTTCTTT
CASSSGQGFEAFF
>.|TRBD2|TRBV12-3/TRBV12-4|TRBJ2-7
TGTGCCAGCAGGGGACTAGCGGGGGCGACCTACGAGCAGTACTTC
CASRGLAGATYEQYF
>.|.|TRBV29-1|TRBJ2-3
TGCAGCGTTTTTCCCCAGGGGGGGCTCGCAGATACGCAGTATTTT
CSVFPQGGLADTQYF
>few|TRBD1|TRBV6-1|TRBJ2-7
TGTGCCAGCAAAGACAGGGGCCGGAACTACGAGCAGTACTTC
CASKDRGRNYEQYF
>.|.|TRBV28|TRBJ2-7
TGTGCCAGCAGTTTACCCGCGTCCTCCTACGAGCAGTACTTC
CASSLPASSYEQYF
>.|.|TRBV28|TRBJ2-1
TGTGCCAGCAGTTTCGGTCCTGGTGGGAGGACCTACAATGAGCAGTTCTTC
CASSFGPGGRTYNEQFF
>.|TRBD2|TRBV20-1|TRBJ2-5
TGCAGTGCCCCTCGGACTAGCGGGACCCCCCAAGAGACCCAGTACTTC
CSAPRTSGTPQETQYF
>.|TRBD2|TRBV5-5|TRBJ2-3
TGTGCCAGCAGCTTGGGGACGTGGGCGGGGGGGCGTAGGCAGTATTTT
CASSLGTWAGGRRQYF
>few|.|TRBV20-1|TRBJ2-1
TGCAGTGCCAGGGACCCCCCAAGCTCCTACAATGAGCAGTTCTTC
CSARDPPSSYNEQFF
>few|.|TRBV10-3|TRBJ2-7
TGTGCCCTCAGGGAACCCCTCTGGGGTTTCTACGAGCAGTACTTC
CALREPLWGFYEQYF
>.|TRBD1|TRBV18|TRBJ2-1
TGTGCCAGCTCCCCCGGCGGGGACAGGGAACACAATGAGCAGTTCTTC
CASSPGGDREHNEQFF
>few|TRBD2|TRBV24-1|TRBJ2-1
TGTGCCACCGCCCTAGCGGTTGACAATGAGCAGTTCTTC
CATALAVDNEQFF
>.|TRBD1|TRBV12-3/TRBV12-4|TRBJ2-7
TGTGCCAGCAGTTGGACAGGGGGCCTCTACGAGCAGTACTTC
CASSWTGGLYEQYF
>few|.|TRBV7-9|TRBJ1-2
TGTGCCAGCAGCTACGACAGCTATGGCTACACCTTC
CASSYDSYGYTF
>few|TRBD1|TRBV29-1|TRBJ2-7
TGCAGCGCGACTTTAGGACAGGGGGCTTACGAGCAGTACTTC
CSATLGQGAYEQYF
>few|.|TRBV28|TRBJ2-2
TGTGCCAGCATCTTAACACGGGATAACACCGGGGAGCTGTTTTTT
CASILTRDNTGELFF
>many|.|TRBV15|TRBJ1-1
TGTGCCACCAGCAGAGGTACCGTTGGCACTGAAGCTTTCTTT
CATSRGTVGTEAFF
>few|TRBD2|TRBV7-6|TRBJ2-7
TGTGCCAGCAGCTTCGAGCGGGAGTACGAGCAGTACTTC
CASSFEREYEQYF
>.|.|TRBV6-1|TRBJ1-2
TGTGCCAGCAGCCCCAGTCGAGGCTATGGCTACACCTTC
CASSPSRGYGYTF
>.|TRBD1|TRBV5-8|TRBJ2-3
TGTGCCAGCAGCCCACCCCCGGGACAGCCCACAGATACGCAGTATTTT
CASSPPPGQPTDTQYF
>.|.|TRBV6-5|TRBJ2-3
TGTGCCAGCAGTTATGGGCCCCCAGGGGACAGCACAGATACGCAGTATTTT
CASSYGPPGDSTDTQYF
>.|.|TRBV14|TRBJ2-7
TGTGCCAGCAGCCCCATGGGGGGTGGCTACTACGAGCAGTACTTC
CASSPMGGGYYEQYF
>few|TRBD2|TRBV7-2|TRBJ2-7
TGTGCCAGCAGTGTGGACTTGACTAGCGGGAGGGAGCAGTACTTC
CASSVDLTSGREQYF
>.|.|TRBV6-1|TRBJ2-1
TGTGCCAGCAGGTTCCCTTTATCGGGCCCCAAGAAGGCCTACAATGAGCAGTTCTTC
CASRFPLSGPKKAYNEQFF
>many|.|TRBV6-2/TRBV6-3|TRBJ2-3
TGTGCCAGCAGCCAAGGAGTCGATACGCAGTATTTT
CASSQGVDTQYF
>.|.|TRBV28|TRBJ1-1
TGTGCCAGCAGTTCGTTCGCGAGGGGTGAAGCTTTCTTT
CASSSFARGEAFF
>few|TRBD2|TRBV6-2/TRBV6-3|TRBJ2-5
TGTGCCAGCAGTTACGCCGGGACTAGCCAAGAGACCCAGTACTTC
CASSYAGTSQETQYF
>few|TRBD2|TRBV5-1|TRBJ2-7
TGCGCCAGCAGCTTGGTCGCGGGAGGGGCCTACGAGCAGTACTTC
CASSLVAGGAYEQYF
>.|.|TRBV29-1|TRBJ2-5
TGCAGCGTGGCCCCGGGGGGACAGAAAGAGACCCAGTACTTC
CSVAPGGQKETQYF
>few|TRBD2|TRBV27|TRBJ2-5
TGTGCCAGCAGTTTAAAGGCGGGAGACTCCCCAGAGACCCAGTACTTC
CASSLKAGDSPETQYF
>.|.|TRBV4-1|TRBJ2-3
TGCGCCAGCAGCCAATATGCAGGATCCTCTAGCACAGATACGCAGTATTTT
CASSQYAGSSSTDTQYF
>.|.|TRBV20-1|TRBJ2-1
TGCAGTGCAGCCGGGACAAATTACAATGAGCAGTTCTTC
CSAAGTNYNEQFF
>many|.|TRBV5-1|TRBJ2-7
TGTGCCAGCAGCTTAGCAGGGACCTACGAGCAGTACTTC
CASSLAGTYEQYF
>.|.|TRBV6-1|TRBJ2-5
TGTGCCAGCAGTCGGACCGGCGGAGAGACCCAGTACTTC
CASSRTGGETQYF
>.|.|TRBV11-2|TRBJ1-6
TGTGCCAGCAGCTTTGGTACCGGGACACAAGGGCGGAGGCTCCACTTT
CASSFGTGTQGRRLHF
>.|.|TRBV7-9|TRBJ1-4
TGTGCCAGCAGCATGACCTCCGGGACCCAGAATGAAAAACTGTTTTTT
CASSMTSGTQNEKLFF
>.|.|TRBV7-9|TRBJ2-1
TGTGCCAGCAGCTTAAAGGGAGTTGAGCAGTTCTTC
CASSLKGVEQFF
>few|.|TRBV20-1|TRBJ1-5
TGCAGTGCTAGAGTTTCGAGTCAGCCCCAGCATTTT
CSARVSSQPQHF
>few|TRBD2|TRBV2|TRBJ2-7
TGTGCCAGCAGTGAAGCGTTGGCGGGAGGGAGGTACGAGCAGTACTTC
CASSEALAGGRYEQYF
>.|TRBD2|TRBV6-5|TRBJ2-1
TGTGCCAGCAGTTACTTCGGACTAGCGGGCTACAATGAGCAGTTCTTC
CASSYFGLAGYNEQFF
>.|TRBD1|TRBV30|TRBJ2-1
TGTGCCTGGAGTGTGATGTTTCGACAGGGTCCGTTCTTC
CAWSVMFRQGPFF
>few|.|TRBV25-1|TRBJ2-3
TGTGCCAGCAGCTCAGGGTTGCGCACAGATACGCAGTATTTT
CASSSGLRTDTQYF
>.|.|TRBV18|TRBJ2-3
TGTGCCAGCTCACCCGTCACCCGCGGTTGGGCAGATACGCAGTATTTT
CASSPVTRGWADTQYF
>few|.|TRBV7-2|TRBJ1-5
TGTGCCAGCAGCTTAGTCCCAGGGTATGATCAGCCCCAGCATTTT
CASSLVPGYDQPQHF
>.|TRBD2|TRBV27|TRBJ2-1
TGTGCCAGCAGTTTGGCCTCTAGCGGATGGTACAATGAGCAGTTCTTC
CASSLASSGWYNEQFF
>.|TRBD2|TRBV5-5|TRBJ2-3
TGTGCCAGCAGTTCGGCTGCGGGGGTCGGCACAGATACGCAGTATTTT
CASSSAAGVGTDTQYF
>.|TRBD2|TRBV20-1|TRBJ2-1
TGCAGTGCCCGAAGGTTAGCGGGGGGTAAGGGTGAGCAGTTCTTC
CSARRLAGGKGEQFF
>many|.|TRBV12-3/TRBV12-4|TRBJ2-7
TGTGCCAGCAGTTCTCTCGGATACGAGCAGTACTTC
CASSSLGYEQYF
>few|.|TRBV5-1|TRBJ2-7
TGCGCCAGCAGTTCGGGTGGACCCATTGTGGGCGAGCAGTACTTC
CASSSGGPIVGEQYF
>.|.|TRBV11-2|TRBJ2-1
TGTGCCAGCAGCTTAGTAGCGGATGTTTACAATGAGCAGTTCTTC
CASSLVADVYNEQFF
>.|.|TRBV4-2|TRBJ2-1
TGTGCCAGCAGCCAGGAACAGGGCTACAATGAGCAGTTCTTC
CASSQEQGYNEQFF
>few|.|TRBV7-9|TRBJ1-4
TGTGCCAGCAGCTTAGTGCAGGGTCGGCTGTTTTTT
CASSLVQGRLFF
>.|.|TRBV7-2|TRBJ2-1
TGTGCCAGCAGCCCGGGACTCAGGGCAGGCGGAAATGAGCAGTTCTTC
CASSPGLRAGGNEQFF
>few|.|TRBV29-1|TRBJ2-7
TGCAGCGTTGAAGGTTCTAGGGATCTACCTGGGCAGTACTTC
CSVEGSRDLPGQYF
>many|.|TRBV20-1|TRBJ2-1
TGCAGTGCCCTCTACAATGAGCAGTTCTTC
CSALYNEQFF
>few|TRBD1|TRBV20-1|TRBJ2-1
TGCAGTGCTGAAGGGGGGACAGGGACCTACAATGAGCAGTTCTTC
CSAEGGTGTYNEQFF
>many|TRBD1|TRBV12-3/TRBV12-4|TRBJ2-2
TGTGCCAGCAGTTTCAAGGGACAGGCGAACACCGGGGAGCTGTTTTTT
CASSFKGQANTGELFF